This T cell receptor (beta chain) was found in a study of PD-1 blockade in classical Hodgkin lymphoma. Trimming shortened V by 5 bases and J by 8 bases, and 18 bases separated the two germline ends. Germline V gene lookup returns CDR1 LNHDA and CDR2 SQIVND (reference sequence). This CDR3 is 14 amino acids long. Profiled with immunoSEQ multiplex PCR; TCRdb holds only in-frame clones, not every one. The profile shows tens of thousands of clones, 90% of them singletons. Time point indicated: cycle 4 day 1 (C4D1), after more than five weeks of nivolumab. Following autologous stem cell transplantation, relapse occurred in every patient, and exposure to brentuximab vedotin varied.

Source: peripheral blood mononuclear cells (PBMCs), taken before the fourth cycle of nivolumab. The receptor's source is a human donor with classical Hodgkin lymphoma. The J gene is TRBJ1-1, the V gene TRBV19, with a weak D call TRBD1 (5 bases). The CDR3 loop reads CASSLNTGRREAFF. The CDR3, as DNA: TGTGCCAGTAGTCTAAATACGGGACGAAGAGAAGCTTTCTTT.